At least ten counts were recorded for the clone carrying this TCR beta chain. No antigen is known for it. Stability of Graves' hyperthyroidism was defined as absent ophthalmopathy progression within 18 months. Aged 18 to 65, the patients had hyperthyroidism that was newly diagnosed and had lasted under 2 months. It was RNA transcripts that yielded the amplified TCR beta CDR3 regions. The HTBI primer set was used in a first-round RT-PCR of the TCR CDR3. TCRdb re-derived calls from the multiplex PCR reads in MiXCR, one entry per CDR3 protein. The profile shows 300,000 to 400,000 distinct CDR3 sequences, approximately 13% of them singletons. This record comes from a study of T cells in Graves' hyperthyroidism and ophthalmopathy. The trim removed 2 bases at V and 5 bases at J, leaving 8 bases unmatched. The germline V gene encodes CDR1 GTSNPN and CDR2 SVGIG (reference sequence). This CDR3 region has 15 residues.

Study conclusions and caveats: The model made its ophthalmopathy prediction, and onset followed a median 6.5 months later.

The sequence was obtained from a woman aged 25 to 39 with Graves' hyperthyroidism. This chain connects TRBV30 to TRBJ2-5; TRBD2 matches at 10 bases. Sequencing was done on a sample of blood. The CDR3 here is CAWSRASGRQETQYF. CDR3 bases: TGTGCCTGGAGTCGGGCTAGCGGGAGACAGGAGACCCAGTACTTC.